This T cell receptor (beta chain) was sequenced in a study of T cells in Graves' hyperthyroidism and ophthalmopathy. General study findings and limits: Before onset, ophthalmopathy was predicted by the model a median approximately 6.7 months earlier. A model built on 13 V-J features separated ophthalmopathy from stable hyperthyroidism.

Trimming removed 3 bases from V and 6 bases from J, with 12 bases in between. Germline V gene lookup returns CDR1 LNHDA and CDR2 SQIVND (reference sequence). The CDR3 has 14 amino acids. Researchers took RNA transcripts and amplified the TCR beta CDR3 regions from them. Using the HTBI primer set, a first-round RT-PCR was run on the TCR CDR3. A single record per CDR3 protein comes from TCRdb applying MiXCR to the multiplex PCR reads. The profile covers about 640,000 distinct CDR3 sequences, with 45% appearing a single time and under 8.5% taken by the ten largest. This clonotype was observed at least ten times. No antigen is known for it.

The TCR was taken from an adult man with Graves' disease, either hyperthyroidism or ophthalmopathy (not recorded which). The rearrangement uses TRBV19 and TRBJ1-5; D perhaps matches TRBD1 (5 bases). The specimen sequenced was peripheral blood or thyroid tissue (not recorded which). Here the CDR3 reads CASSIPGYGQPQHF. The CDR3 DNA is TGTGCCAGTAGTATTCCAGGGTACGGTCAGCCCCAGCATTTT.